These T cell receptor beta chains were read from a single sample in a study of shared clonotypes between healthy human individuals. Sequencing was performed with immunoSEQ multiplex PCR; in TCRdb, only in-frame clones are kept and a portion is missing. The data contain more than 2 million clones, roughly 94% of them singletons. The sample was naive CD8+ T cells sorted from blood. These receptor sequences come from a man between 18 and 35 years old in good health. Both conserved end residues are part of each CDR3. The order of the fields is J gene, V gene, clone size, D gene, CDR3 DNA, CDR3 protein. A D gene is named only where the DNA matches it firmly. Where a row states a size, it is once, few, many or the class of an expanded clone; other rows omit it.

J gene: TRBJ1-1; V gene: TRBV5-6; clone size: .; D gene: .; CDR3 DNA: TGTGCCAGCAGCTTGGGTTACACTGAAGCTTTCTTT; CDR3 protein: CASSLGYTEAFF
J gene: TRBJ1-2; V gene: TRBV28; clone size: .; D gene: .; CDR3 DNA: TGTGCCAGCAGTTTGCTCAGGGTTAACTATGGCTACACCTTC; CDR3 protein: CASSLLRVNYGYTF
J gene: TRBJ2-1; V gene: TRBV5-1; clone size: .; D gene: TRBD2; CDR3 DNA: TGCGCCAGCAGCTTGCAGGCTAGCGGGGGGGCCTACAATGAGCAGTTCTTC; CDR3 protein: CASSLQASGGAYNEQFF
J gene: TRBJ2-1; V gene: TRBV9; clone size: .; D gene: TRBD2; CDR3 DNA: TGTGCCAGCAGCGGACTAGCGGGAGGGCCCAATGAGCAGTTCTTC; CDR3 protein: CASSGLAGGPNEQFF
J gene: TRBJ2-7; V gene: TRBV27; clone size: .; D gene: TRBD1; CDR3 DNA: TGTGCCAGCAGAAGTCAGGGGACAGTCTACGAGCAGTACTTC; CDR3 protein: CASRSQGTVYEQYF
J gene: TRBJ2-7; V gene: TRBV9; clone size: .; D gene: .; CDR3 DNA: TGTGCCAGCAGCGCCGGGCGGGGGCTCGCCGACGAGCAGTACTTC; CDR3 protein: CASSAGRGLADEQYF
J gene: TRBJ2-7; V gene: TRBV11-2; clone size: .; D gene: .; CDR3 DNA: TGTGCCAGCAGCCCGCCTTCGTCACCTATCTACGAGCAGTACTTC; CDR3 protein: CASSPPSSPIYEQYF
J gene: TRBJ1-1; V gene: TRBV5-4; clone size: .; D gene: .; CDR3 DNA: TGTGCCAGCAGCTTGTGGGGGGGAAACACTGAAGCTTTCTTT; CDR3 protein: CASSLWGGNTEAFF
J gene: TRBJ2-1; V gene: TRBV14; clone size: .; D gene: TRBD2; CDR3 DNA: TGTGCCAGCAGCCCACCTAGCGGCCTATCCTACAATGAGCAGTTCTTC; CDR3 protein: CASSPPSGLSYNEQFF
J gene: TRBJ2-7; V gene: TRBV6-1; clone size: once; D gene: .; CDR3 DNA: TGTGCCAGCAGTGAAGAGGGCAGTCGCTCCTACGAGCAGTACTTC; CDR3 protein: CASSEEGSRSYEQYF
J gene: TRBJ2-7; V gene: TRBV18; clone size: once; D gene: .; CDR3 DNA: TGTGCCAGCTCACCACCCGGCCTGACCTACGAGCAGTACTTC; CDR3 protein: CASSPPGLTYEQYF
J gene: TRBJ2-7; V gene: TRBV30; clone size: once; D gene: .; CDR3 DNA: TGTGCCTGCCGGGTAGACTACGAGCAGTACTTC; CDR3 protein: CACRVDYEQYF
J gene: TRBJ2-5; V gene: TRBV7-9; clone size: .; D gene: .; CDR3 DNA: TGTGCCAGCAGCTTAGCCGGGGCTCTCGGGGAGACCCAGTACTTC; CDR3 protein: CASSLAGALGETQYF
J gene: TRBJ2-3; V gene: TRBV19; clone size: .; D gene: TRBD2; CDR3 DNA: TGTGCCAGTAGCGGGACTAGCGGGTCTGCAGATACGCAGTATTTT; CDR3 protein: CASSGTSGSADTQYF
J gene: TRBJ2-3; V gene: TRBV30; clone size: .; D gene: .; CDR3 DNA: TGTGCCTGGAGCCTGGCTACCACAGATACGCAGTATTTT; CDR3 protein: CAWSLATTDTQYF
J gene: TRBJ2-3; V gene: TRBV7-2; clone size: .; D gene: TRBD2; CDR3 DNA: TGTGCCAGCAGCTCGGGACTAGCGGGAGTGTTAGATACGCAGTATTTT; CDR3 protein: CASSSGLAGVLDTQYF
J gene: TRBJ1-5; V gene: TRBV4-1; clone size: .; D gene: .; CDR3 DNA: TGCGCCAGCAGCCAAGACCCCTGGCGGGGAAATCAGCCCCAGCATTTT; CDR3 protein: CASSQDPWRGNQPQHF
J gene: TRBJ2-7; V gene: TRBV9; clone size: .; D gene: .; CDR3 DNA: TGTGCCAGCAGCGAGGGGGGGTTCCCCTACGAGCAGTACTTC; CDR3 protein: CASSEGGFPYEQYF
J gene: TRBJ2-3; V gene: TRBV9; clone size: .; D gene: TRBD2; CDR3 DNA: TGTGCCAGCAGCACCCGACTAGCGGCAGATACGCAGTATTTT; CDR3 protein: CASSTRLAADTQYF
J gene: TRBJ2-7; V gene: TRBV2; clone size: once; D gene: TRBD1; CDR3 DNA: TGTGCCAGCAGATCCGGGACAGCAGACTACGAGCAGTACTTC; CDR3 protein: CASRSGTADYEQYF
J gene: TRBJ2-7; V gene: TRBV29-1; clone size: .; D gene: TRBD1; CDR3 DNA: TGCAGCGTTGAATGGGACAGGGATTACGAGCAGTACTTC; CDR3 protein: CSVEWDRDYEQYF
J gene: TRBJ2-7; V gene: TRBV11-2; clone size: .; D gene: TRBD2; CDR3 DNA: TGTGCCAGCAGCTTAACTAGCGGGGGGTTTAACGAGCAGTACTTC; CDR3 protein: CASSLTSGGFNEQYF
J gene: TRBJ2-7; V gene: TRBV7-2; clone size: .; D gene: .; CDR3 DNA: TGTGCCAGCAGCTTAACAATCGCGGGTGCCCCCTACGAGCAGTACTTC; CDR3 protein: CASSLTIAGAPYEQYF
J gene: TRBJ2-7; V gene: TRBV15; clone size: once; D gene: .; CDR3 DNA: TGTGCCACCAGCAAAGCTGAAGACGAGCAGTACTTC; CDR3 protein: CATSKAEDEQYF
J gene: TRBJ2-7; V gene: TRBV27; clone size: .; D gene: TRBD2; CDR3 DNA: TGTGCCAGCAGACCAGGACTAGCGGGAGGCGAGCAGTACTTC; CDR3 protein: CASRPGLAGGEQYF
J gene: TRBJ2-2; V gene: TRBV7-3; clone size: .; D gene: .; CDR3 DNA: TGTGCCAGCAGCGGGGTTAACACCGGGGAGCTGTTTTTT; CDR3 protein: CASSGVNTGELFF
J gene: TRBJ2-7; V gene: TRBV19; clone size: few; D gene: .; CDR3 DNA: TGTGCCAGTAAAGGGAGCGCCTCTTACGAGCAGTACTTC; CDR3 protein: CASKGSASYEQYF
J gene: TRBJ2-1; V gene: TRBV7-3; clone size: .; D gene: .; CDR3 DNA: TGTGCCAGCAGCTTAAGTGGCGGGGACGAGCAGTTCTTC; CDR3 protein: CASSLSGGDEQFF
J gene: TRBJ2-3; V gene: TRBV5-1; clone size: .; D gene: .; CDR3 DNA: TGCGCCAGCAGCCTGGGAGTTTCTGGGTCAGATACGCAGTATTTT; CDR3 protein: CASSLGVSGSDTQYF
J gene: TRBJ1-2; V gene: TRBV2; clone size: .; D gene: .; CDR3 DNA: TGTGCCAGCAGTGAATACAGAAACAACTATGGCTACACCTTC; CDR3 protein: CASSEYRNNYGYTF
J gene: TRBJ2-7; V gene: TRBV5-1; clone size: .; D gene: .; CDR3 DNA: TGCGCCAGCAGCTTGGCGGCCGCCTACGAGCAGTACTTC; CDR3 protein: CASSLAAAYEQYF
J gene: TRBJ2-3; V gene: TRBV5-1; clone size: .; D gene: .; CDR3 DNA: TGCGCCAGCAGCTTCAACGGTGGGGCGGCAGATACGCAGTATTTT; CDR3 protein: CASSFNGGAADTQYF
J gene: TRBJ2-5; V gene: TRBV7-8; clone size: .; D gene: TRBD2; CDR3 DNA: TGTGCCAGCAGCTTAGTGTACGGGACTAGCGGGGGGGAAGAGACCCAGTACTTC; CDR3 protein: CASSLVYGTSGGEETQYF
J gene: TRBJ1-5; V gene: TRBV6-6; clone size: .; D gene: .; CDR3 DNA: TGTGCCAGCAGCTTACGACAGAAAAATCAGCCCCAGCATTTT; CDR3 protein: CASSLRQKNQPQHF
J gene: TRBJ2-5; V gene: TRBV15; clone size: .; D gene: .; CDR3 DNA: TGTGCCACCAGCCAAGAGGGGGGATGGGAGACCCAGTACTTC; CDR3 protein: CATSQEGGWETQYF
J gene: TRBJ2-3; V gene: TRBV18; clone size: .; D gene: .; CDR3 DNA: TGTGCCAGCTCACCAGAGGTCGCAGATACGCAGTATTTT; CDR3 protein: CASSPEVADTQYF
J gene: TRBJ2-7; V gene: TRBV2; clone size: .; D gene: .; CDR3 DNA: TGTGCCAGCGGCCGGGACCGAGCCTACGAGCAGTACTTC; CDR3 protein: CASGRDRAYEQYF
J gene: TRBJ2-7; V gene: TRBV9; clone size: .; D gene: .; CDR3 DNA: TGTGCCAGCAGCGTAGCCCCCATTACCTACGAGCAGTACTTC; CDR3 protein: CASSVAPITYEQYF
J gene: TRBJ2-1; V gene: TRBV7-6; clone size: .; D gene: TRBD2; CDR3 DNA: TGTGCCAGCACCTTTGGTAGCGGGAGCGATGAGCAGTTCTTC; CDR3 protein: CASTFGSGSDEQFF
J gene: TRBJ1-1; V gene: TRBV9; clone size: once; D gene: .; CDR3 DNA: TGTGCCAGCAGACCCGGACGAGGAAGGAACACTGAAGCTTTCTTT; CDR3 protein: CASRPGRGRNTEAFF
J gene: TRBJ2-7; V gene: TRBV7-9; clone size: .; D gene: .; CDR3 DNA: TGTGCCAGCAGTTCCACCTCCTACGAGCAGTACTTC; CDR3 protein: CASSSTSYEQYF
J gene: TRBJ2-4; V gene: TRBV28; clone size: .; D gene: .; CDR3 DNA: TGTGCCAGCAGTTTTCACCCGCGTGCAAACATTCAGTACTTC; CDR3 protein: CASSFHPRANIQYF
J gene: TRBJ2-3; V gene: TRBV27; clone size: .; D gene: .; CDR3 DNA: TGTGCCAGCAGTTTAACTTCTTGGGAGGATACGCAGTATTTT; CDR3 protein: CASSLTSWEDTQYF